The 30 T cell receptor beta chains below all came from one sample that was sequenced in a study of blood T cell repertoires in COVID-19. The protocol was immunoSEQ multiplex PCR, while the TCRdb copy is restricted to in-frame clones and leaves out a portion. Of over 110,000 clones listed, under 90% were seen once; the top ten hold approximately 3.5%. The source material was peripheral blood. Every receptor here comes from a man between 65 and 85 years old who had recovered from COVID-19.

This clone was recorded only once. The chain uses TRBV30 and TRBJ2-7; a weak D match, TRBD1 (6 bases). V lost 2 bases and J 7 bases, leaving 18 bases between the germline ends. The CDR3 has 14 amino acids. The germline CDR1 and CDR2 sequences are GTSNPN and SVGIG (reference sequence). CDR3 bases: TGTGCCTGGAGTATAATTGGGCTAACAGGGGAGCAGTACTTC. As protein: CAWSIIGLTGEQYF.

V is TRBV3-1 (or the pseudogene TRBV3-2) and J is TRBJ1-5, with 8 nucleotides matching TRBD1. The CDR3 is 15 residues long. With V trimmed by 3 bases and J by 4 bases, 5 bases remained unmatched. Germline V CDR1 and CDR2: LGHDT, YNNKEL (reference sequence). The CDR3 region is CASSHGTGLNQPQHF. DNA for the CDR3: TGTGCCAGCAGCCATGGGACAGGACTAAATCAGCCCCAGCATTTT.

This chain joins TRBV5-4 and TRBJ2-7, with 8 bases matching TRBD2. V shed 4 bases, J shed 0 bases, and the junction held 9 bases outside the gene matches. This CDR3 is 16 amino acids long. Per the germline V gene, CDR1 is SGHNT and CDR2 is YYREEE (reference sequence). The CDR3 loop is CASSTSLAGLSYEQYF. In DNA form, the CDR3 reads TGTGCCAGCAGCACCTCATTAGCGGGGCTCTCCTACGAGCAGTACTTC. Together with reference TRBV5-4 and TRBJ2-7, the CDR3 gives the full variable domain: ETGVTQSPTHLIKTRGQQVTLRCSSQSGHNTVSWYQQALGQGPQFIFQYYREEENGRGNFPPRFSGLQFPNYSSELNVNALELDDSALYLCASSTSLAGLSYEQYFGPGTRLTVT.

This chain joins TRBV25-1 and TRBJ2-2; D perhaps matches TRBD1 (5 bases). Germline V gene data show CDR1 as MGHDK and CDR2 as SYGVNS. This CDR3 has 14 amino acids. The V end lost 6 bases, the J end lost 4 bases, and 12 bases lay between the germline ends. CDR3 loop: CASRGPWGTGELFF. CDR3 DNA: TGTGCCAGCAGGGGGCCCTGGGGCACCGGGGAGCTGTTTTTT.

V is TRBV19 and J is TRBJ1-1; no clear D. The V and J ends lost 1 base and 6 bases respectively, with 12 bases between them. The CDR3 loop spans 14 amino acids. Germline loops: CDR1 LNHDA, CDR2 SQIVND (reference sequence). CDR3 in DNA: TGTGCCAGTAGTATAGGTTCCTTCACTTCTGAAGCTTTCTTT. It yields the protein CASSIGSFTSEAFF.

CDR3 nucleotide sequence: TGCAGCGTTCTTCTGGGGGGACCCTCGGACGAGCAGTACTTC. It specifies CSVLLGGPSDEQYF. This chain links TRBV29-1 with TRBJ2-7; perhaps TRBD2 as D (6 bases). CDR3 length equals 14 residues. The V gene's germline CDR1 is SQVTM and CDR2 ANQGSEA. V dropped 5 bases and J dropped 5 bases, with 19 bases sitting between them.

This rearrangement joins TRBV10-3 to TRBJ2-7; D is undetermined. From germline, CDR1 is ENHRY and CDR2 SYGVKD. V dropped 2 bases and J dropped 5 bases, with 19 bases sitting between them. This CDR3 region has 16 residues. CDR3 coding DNA: TGTGCCATCAGTGAGGCGAGTAGAGAAGGTGAGGACGAGCAGTACTTC. This gives the protein CAISEASREGEDEQYF.

The chain couples TRBV18 to TRBJ2-7; 11 bases are a match to TRBD2. This CDR3 is 15 amino acids long. Germline V gives CDR1 KGHSH, CDR2 LQKENI. Unmatched junction bases numbered 5, after V lost 5 bases and J lost 2 bases. CDR3 protein: CASSSTSGNAYEQYF. CDR3 in DNA: TGTGCCAGCTCATCGACTAGCGGGAACGCCTACGAGCAGTACTTC.

The rearrangement uses TRBV4-2 and TRBJ2-7, with TRBD2 as a possible D gene (5 bases). Trimming took off 0 bases at V and 7 bases at J, with 16 bases between the two ends. The CDR3 has 15 residues. Germline V gene data show CDR1 as LGHNA and CDR2 as YNFKEQ. This chain's CDR3 is CASSQEGSWVNEQYF. As DNA, the CDR3 is TGTGCCAGCAGCCAAGAAGGGAGTTGGGTTAATGAGCAGTACTTC.

The gene calls are TRBV15 and TRBJ2-2; 10 bases map to TRBD1. The V gene end was trimmed by 0 bases and the J gene end by 7 bases; junction bases not matched to a gene: 5. The CDR3 extends over 16 amino acids. CDR1 LNHNV and CDR2 YYDKDF come from the germline V gene (reference sequence). The chain's CDR3 is CATSRDRDRGHGELFF. CDR3 nucleotide sequence: TGTGCCACCAGCAGAGACCGGGACAGGGGTCACGGGGAGCTGTTTTTT.

The CDR3 region is CASLPTVLTNQPQHF. Here the CDR3 DNA reads TGTGCCAGTCTTCCCACGGTCCTCACCAATCAGCCCCAGCATTTT. This chain connects TRBV19 to TRBJ1-5; D gene ambiguous. V was shortened by 8 bases and J by 3 bases, with 17 bases between the two germline ends. Germline-derived CDR1 and CDR2 are LNHDA and SQIVND (reference sequence). CDR3 length equals 15 residues.

At least ten counts were recorded for this clone. V usage is TRBV12-5 and J usage is TRBJ2-1; unclear D gene. Germline loops: CDR1 LGHNT, CDR2 FRNRAP. The ends were cut back, 6 bases at V and 8 bases at J, with 14 bases in the middle. This CDR3 spans 13 amino acids. In DNA form, the CDR3 reads TGTGCTAGTGGCCTTGGTAGAGTGGATGAGCAGTTCTTC. This sequence encodes CASGLGRVDEQFF.

With regard to this clone: The same CDR3 is also encoded by other DNA sequences in this sample. The V gene is TRBV11-2, the J gene TRBJ1-2, with D unresolved. The CDR3 totals 12 residues. V was cut by 2 bases and J by 4 bases, with 5 bases left in between. The germline V gene has CDR1 SGHAT and CDR2 FQNNGV. CDR3 sequence reads: CASSLRGYGYTF. The DNA of the CDR3 is TGTGCCAGCAGCTTAAGAGGCTATGGCTACACCTTC.

V usage is TRBV6-1 and J usage is TRBJ1-5; tentatively, D is TRBD1 (6 bases). Germline values: CDR1 MNHNS, CDR2 SASEGT. The V end lost 2 bases, the J end lost 9 bases, and 14 bases lay between the germline ends. This CDR3 comprises 14 residues. CDR3 nucleotide sequence: TGTGCCAGCAGTGAAAAAGGGGGATTGCGGCCCCAGCATTTT. The encoded protein is CASSEKGGLRPQHF.

This sequence joins TRBV18 and TRBJ2-7; the match to TRBD1 covers 8 bases. This CDR3 has 14 amino acids. Trimming at V came to 6 bases and at J to 1 base, leaving 5 bases not matched to a gene. Germline CDR1 reads KGHSH; CDR2 reads LQKENI. CDR3 DNA sequence: TGTGCCAGCTCGGCCGGGACAGGTTCCTACGAGCAGTACTTC. Its translation: CASSAGTGSYEQYF.

This clone was seen only a few times. The chain combines TRBV5-6 with TRBJ2-1, with D possibly matching TRBD2 (5 bases). The CDR3 extends over 16 amino acids. V was trimmed by 5 bases and J by 0 bases, leaving 15 bases between them. CDR1 is SGHDT, CDR2 YYEEEE, per germline. CDR3 sequence (DNA): TGTGCCAGCAGAGGTCGACTACTGACCTCCTACAATGAGCAGTTCTTC. It encodes CASRGRLLTSYNEQFF.

This clone was picked up a small number of times. The rearrangement uses TRBV4-2 and TRBJ2-2; D gene unclear. Germline V gives CDR1 LGHNA, CDR2 YNFKEQ. The CDR3 totals 17 residues. Trimming shortened V by 0 bases and J by 5 bases, and 16 bases separated the two germline ends. The CDR3 DNA is TGTGCCAGCAGCCAAGATCAGATACAGTCGTGGACCGGGGAGCTGTTTTTT. It encodes CASSQDQIQSWTGELFF.

The sample holds a few counts of this clone. This chain links TRBV7-3 with TRBJ2-7, with D perhaps TRBD1 (5 bases). V lost 3 bases and J lost 0, with 6 bases in between. This CDR3 region has 13 residues. The germline V gene has CDR1 SGHTA and CDR2 FQGTGA. CDR3 DNA: TGTGCCAGCAGCTTTGACAGCTCCTACGAGCAGTACTTC. As protein: CASSFDSSYEQYF.

The gene calls are TRBV4-1 and TRBJ2-1, with a weak D call TRBD2 (5 bases). Germline CDR1 and CDR2: MGHRA and YSYEKL. The V end lost 4 bases, the J end lost 4 bases, and 14 bases lay between the germline ends. The CDR3 totals 15 residues. In DNA, the CDR3 is TGCGCCAGCAGCCCTCCTGGTGGGGAGTACAATGAGCAGTTCTTC. Translating it yields CASSPPGGEYNEQFF.

The V call is TRBV4-1, the J call TRBJ2-1; 7 positions agree with TRBD1. This CDR3 contains 15 residues. The V and J ends lost 3 bases and 5 bases, in that order; junction bases with no gene match: 7. Germline V CDR1 and CDR2: MGHRA, YSYEKL. In DNA form, the CDR3 reads TGCGCCAGCAGCCACCCCAAAGGGGGCAACAATGAGCAGTTCTTC. Encoded protein: CASSHPKGGNNEQFF.

The rearrangement joins TRBV29-1 to TRBJ2-7, with TRBD1 matching 7 bases. V was pared by 1 base and J by 3 bases, with 3 bases of the junction left unmatched. The CDR3 contains 13 residues. CDR1 is SQVTM, CDR2 ANQGSEA, per germline. Here the CDR3 reads CSVEGDRFYEQYF. CDR3 nucleotide sequence: TGCAGCGTTGAAGGGGACAGATTCTACGAGCAGTACTTC.

CDR3 nucleotide sequence: TGTGCCAGCAGCTTAGTAGAGAGGGGGCTAGCGGGCTCCTACAATGAGCAGTTCTTC. Translation gives CASSLVERGLAGSYNEQFF. The V call is TRBV7-9, the J call TRBJ2-1, with D maybe TRBD2 (8 bases). Germline values: CDR1 SEHNR, CDR2 FQNEAQ (reference sequence). Deletions cut 1 base from V and 0 bases from J, with 19 bases between. The CDR3 is made up of 19 amino acids.

The rearrangement joins TRBV20-1 to TRBJ1-1, with 7 nucleotides matching TRBD1. The CDR3 is 11 residues long. V trimming: 6 bases; J trimming: 5 bases; junction bases outside the gene matches: 3. Germline V gene lookup returns CDR1 DFQATT and CDR2 SNEGSKA (reference sequence). The CDR3 loop is CSAKDRTEAFF. Here the CDR3 DNA reads TGCAGTGCCAAGGACAGGACTGAAGCTTTCTTT.

The sample holds a few counts of this clone. The chain recombines TRBV4-1 with TRBJ1-5, with D hard to call. Trimming removed 0 bases at V and 6 bases at J, with 9 bases between. The V gene's germline CDR1 is MGHRA and CDR2 YSYEKL. This CDR3 has 14 amino acids. The DNA of the CDR3 is TGCGCCAGCAGCCAAGATACCAGGTTTCAGCCCCAGCATTTT. Its translation: CASSQDTRFQPQHF.

The chain links TRBV5-6 to TRBJ1-4; weak D call: TRBD1 (6 bases). Trimming removed 4 bases from V and 8 bases from J, with 21 bases in between. The CDR3 has 16 amino acids. Germline V CDR1 and CDR2: SGHDT, YYEEEE. CDR3 DNA: TGTGCCAGCAGCGAGGGGTGGGGGCAACGGGGCGAAAAACTGTTTTTT. It codes for CASSEGWGQRGEKLFF.

The V call is TRBV18, the J call TRBJ2-1; 12 bases align to TRBD2. Per germline, CDR1 KGHSH and CDR2 LQKENI. This CDR3 is 16 amino acids long. With V trimmed by 4 bases and J by 10 bases, 11 bases remained unmatched. The CDR3 region has the DNA TGTGCCAGCTCACATCGACTAGCGGGAGATGTGAGCGAGCAGTTCTTC. Translated, it gives CASSHRLAGDVSEQFF.

The chain carries TRBV7-8 and TRBJ2-1; 8 bases agree with TRBD2. The CDR3 spans 16 residues. Losses at the gene ends were 5 bases for V and 8 bases for J; bases not matched to a gene: 14. The germline V gene encodes CDR1 SGHVS and CDR2 FQNEAQ. CDR3 DNA: TGTGCCAGCAGCCCCCATGCAGCGGGAGTTTTAGATGAGCAGTTCTTC. It codes for CASSPHAAGVLDEQFF.

The rearrangement uses TRBV6-6 and TRBJ2-2; unclear D gene. The CDR3 contains 15 residues. Germline CDR1 MNHNY, CDR2 SVGAGI (reference sequence). Between the trimmed V and J ends, which lost 5 bases and 3 bases, there was a span of 13 bases. This CDR3 is CASSLDDNDTGELFF. The CDR3 bases are TGTGCCAGCAGTCTCGATGACAACGACACCGGGGAGCTGTTTTTT.

CDR3 DNA: TGTGCCAGAACAGGGGCTAGCAGGGAGCAGTACTTC. Translation gives CARTGASREQYF. The chain couples TRBV5-3 to TRBJ2-7; D is possibly TRBD1 (6 bases). TRBV5-3 is treated as an ORF (open reading frame) with a function not yet certain. Between the trimmed V and J ends, which lost 6 bases and 7 bases, there was a span of 14 bases. This CDR3 has 12 amino acids.

This sequence joins TRBV21-1 and TRBJ2-3; the table's D call of TRBD2 was not tested on the DNA. TRBV21-1 is recorded as a pseudogene. This CDR3 is 15 amino acids long. DNA of the CDR3: TGTGCCAGCAGCCTAGGACTAGCGGGGACCCGCGGGCAGTATTTT. Translation gives CASSLGLAGTRGQYF.